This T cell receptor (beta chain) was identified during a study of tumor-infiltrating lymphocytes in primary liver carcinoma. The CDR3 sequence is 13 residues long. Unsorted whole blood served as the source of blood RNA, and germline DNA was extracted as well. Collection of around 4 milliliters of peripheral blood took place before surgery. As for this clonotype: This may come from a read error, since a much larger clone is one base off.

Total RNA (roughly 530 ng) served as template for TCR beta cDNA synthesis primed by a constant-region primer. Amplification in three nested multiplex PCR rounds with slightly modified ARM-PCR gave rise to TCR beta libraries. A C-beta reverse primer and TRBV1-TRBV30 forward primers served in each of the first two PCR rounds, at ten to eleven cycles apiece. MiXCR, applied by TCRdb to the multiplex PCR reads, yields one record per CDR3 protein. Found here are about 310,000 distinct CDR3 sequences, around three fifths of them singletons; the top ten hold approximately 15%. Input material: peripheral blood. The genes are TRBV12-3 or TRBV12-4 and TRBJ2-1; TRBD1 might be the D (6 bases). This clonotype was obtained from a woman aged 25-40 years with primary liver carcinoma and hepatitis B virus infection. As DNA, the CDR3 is TGTGCCAGCAGTTCAGGACAGAGCAATGAGCAGCTCTTC. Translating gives CASSSGQSNEQLF.